Below, 13 T cell receptor beta chains from the same sample are listed, as sequenced in a study of T cell responses to AZD1222 COVID-19 vaccine. Measured with immunoSEQ multiplex PCR; TCRdb has only the in-frame clones, and not every one. Of about 120,000 clones listed, 70% to 90% are singletons. This specimen was peripheral blood, taken on day 0 of MenACWY control vaccination. All receptors derive from an adult in good health.

In its sample, this clone was seen a few times. This chain joins TRBV7-2 and TRBJ1-4; D is unresolved. CDR3 length: 13 amino acids. Germline lookup yields CDR1 SGHTA and CDR2 FQGNSA. Trimming pared 4 bases from V and 7 bases from J, leaving 10 bases between. The CDR3 protein is CASSSQVSEKLFF. The CDR3 DNA follows: TGTGCCAGCAGCTCGCAGGTTTCTGAAAAACTGTTTTTT.

This clone was counted once. The chain uses TRBV7-2 and TRBJ2-7, with D perhaps matching TRBD1 or TRBD2 (5 bases each). This CDR3 is built from 14 residues. Trimming removed 2 bases at V and 7 bases at J, with 15 bases between. Germline V gene data show CDR1 as SGHTA and CDR2 as FQGNSA. This CDR3 reads CASSLNPGPGEQYF. DNA for the CDR3: TGTGCCAGCAGCTTAAATCCAGGGCCGGGAGAGCAGTACTTC. The whole variable domain, filled in from reference TRBV7-2 and TRBJ2-7, reads GAGVSQSPSNKVTEKGKDVELRCDPISGHTALYWYRQSLGQGLEFLIYFQGNSAPDKSGLPSDRFSAERTGGSVSTLTIQRTQQEDSAVYLCASSLNPGPGEQYFGPGTRLTVT.

This sequence joins TRBV11-2 and TRBJ1-2; D is undetermined. CDR1 and CDR2 from the germline V gene are SGHAT and FQNNGV. V dropped 1 base and J dropped 3 bases, with 12 bases sitting between them. CDR3 size: 15 residues. As DNA, the CDR3 is TGTGCCAGCAGCTTAGGGTTCCGCAGGCACTATGGCTACACCTTC. Amino acids: CASSLGFRRHYGYTF.

DNA for the CDR3: TGCGCCAGCAGCCAAGTGATAGGGGGCGAGGACTATCAGCCCCAGCATTTT. This gives the protein CASSQVIGGEDYQPQHF. The rearrangement uses TRBV4-1 and TRBJ1-5; 7 bases match TRBD1. The germline V gene encodes CDR1 MGHRA and CDR2 YSYEKL. Trimming cost V 1 base and J 5 bases; bases outside gene matches: 11. The length of the CDR3 is 17 residues.

J is TRBJ1-5 and V is TRBV28, with D maybe TRBD1 (5 bases). Trimming took off 8 bases at V and 8 bases at J, with 22 bases between the two ends. The CDR3 length is 15 residues. Germline CDR1 and CDR2: MDHEN and SYDVKM. The CDR3 DNA reads TGTGCCAGCGCACCTACTGGCCAGGGCTGGGAGCCCCAGCATTTT. Amino acid sequence: CASAPTGQGWEPQHF.

The chain carries TRBV3-1 (or the pseudogene TRBV3-2) and TRBJ2-7; 8 bases line up with TRBD2. The J segment lost 3 bases and the V segment lost 1 base, leaving 5 bases of the junction unmatched. Germline V gene data show CDR1 as LGHDT and CDR2 as YNNKEL (reference sequence). The CDR3 contains 15 residues. The CDR3 nucleotides read TGTGCCAGCAGCCAAGCGGCGGCGGGGGGCTACGAGCAGTACTTC. This codes for CASSQAAAGGYEQYF.

The V call is TRBV7-3, the J call TRBJ2-7; 8 bases map to TRBD1. Trimming cost V 1 base and J 2 bases; bases outside gene matches: 4. The CDR3 sequence is 15 residues long. Germline V lookup: CDR1 SGHTA, CDR2 FQGTGA. CDR3: CASSLKTGVAYEQYF. CDR3 sequence (DNA): TGTGCCAGCAGCTTAAAGACAGGGGTGGCCTACGAGCAGTACTTC.

The chain joins TRBV5-1 to TRBJ2-7, with TRBD1 matching 8 bases. The CDR3 is made up of 14 amino acids. In germline, CDR1 is SGHRS, CDR2 YFSETQ. V lost 5 bases and J lost 1; bases outside the gene matches: 5. CDR3 sequence (DNA): TGCGCCAGCAGAGGGACAGGTACTTCCTACGAGCAGTACTTC. Protein: CASRGTGTSYEQYF.

V usage is TRBV7-9 and J usage is TRBJ2-2; TRBD1 matches 8 bases. Trimming at V came to 5 bases and at J to 6 bases, leaving 8 bases not matched to a gene. Germline assignment: CDR1 SEHNR and CDR2 FQNEAQ (reference sequence). CDR3 length equals 15 residues. The CDR3 nucleotides are TGTGCCAGCAGCCCGTGGACAGGGATCGCCGGGGAGCTGTTTTTT. Translating it yields CASSPWTGIAGELFF. Using reference TRBV7-9 and TRBJ2-2 for the parts outside the CDR3, the full variable domain is DTGVSQNPRHKITKRGQNVTFRCDPISEHNRLYWYRQTLGQGPEFLTYFQNEAQLEKSRLLSDRFSAERPKGSFSTLEIQRTEQGDSAMYLCASSPWTGIAGELFFGEGSRLTVL.

This chain joins TRBV7-3 and TRBJ2-3; TRBD2 aligns across 10 bases. CDR3 length: 16 amino acids. The V gene's germline CDR1 is SGHTA and CDR2 FQGTGA. V was pared by 5 bases and J by 0 bases, with 5 bases of the junction left unmatched. The CDR3 region is CASSLGAGGSTDTQYF. DNA of the CDR3: TGTGCCAGCAGCCTAGGAGCGGGGGGGAGCACAGATACGCAGTATTTT.

The rearrangement uses TRBV5-1 and TRBJ2-3; 8 bases are a match to TRBD1. This CDR3 has 15 amino acids. V shed 3 bases, J shed 9 bases, and the junction held 12 bases outside the gene matches. CDR1 SGHRS and CDR2 YFSETQ come from the germline V gene. CDR3 DNA: TGCGCCAGCAGCTCCGGACAGGGACGGAGTAGGACGCAGTATTTT. Translation gives CASSSGQGRSRTQYF.

This clone has only a few counts. The chain recombines TRBV7-3 with TRBJ1-6; 9 bases are a match to TRBD1. Germline V gene sequence: CDR1 SGHTA, CDR2 FQGTGA. V gave up 6 bases and J gave up 8 bases; unmatched junction bases: 5. This CDR3 contains 14 residues. CDR3 amino acids: CASSSGQGHSPLHF. In DNA, the CDR3 is TGTGCCAGCAGTTCGGGACAGGGTCATTCACCCCTCCACTTT.

J is TRBJ2-2 and V is TRBV4-3, with a tentative D call TRBD2 (5 bases). Germline V lookup: CDR1 LGHNA, CDR2 YSLEER. V was pared by 0 bases and J by 7 bases, with 9 bases between. This CDR3 spans 14 amino acids. CDR3 bases: TGCGCCAGCAGCCAAGATCCCCGGGACGGGGAGCTGTTTTTT. Translating gives CASSQDPRDGELFF.